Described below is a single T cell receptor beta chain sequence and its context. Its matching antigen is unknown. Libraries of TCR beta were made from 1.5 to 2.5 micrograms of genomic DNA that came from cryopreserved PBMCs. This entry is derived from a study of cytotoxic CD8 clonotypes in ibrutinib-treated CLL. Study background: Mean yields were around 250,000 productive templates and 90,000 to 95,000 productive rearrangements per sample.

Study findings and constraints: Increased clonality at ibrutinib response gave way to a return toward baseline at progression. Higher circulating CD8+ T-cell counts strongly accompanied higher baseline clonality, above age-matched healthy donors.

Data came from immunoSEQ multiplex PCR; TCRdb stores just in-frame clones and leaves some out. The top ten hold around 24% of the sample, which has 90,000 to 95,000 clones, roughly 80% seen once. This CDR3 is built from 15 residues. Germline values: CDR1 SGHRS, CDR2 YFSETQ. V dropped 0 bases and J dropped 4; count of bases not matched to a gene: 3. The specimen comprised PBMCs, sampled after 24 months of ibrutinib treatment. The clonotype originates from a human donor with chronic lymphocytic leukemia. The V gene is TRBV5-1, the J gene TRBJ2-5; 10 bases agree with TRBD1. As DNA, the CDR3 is TGCGCCAGCAGCTTGGGACAGGGGGCCGGAGAGACCCAGTACTTC. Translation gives CASSLGQGAGETQYF.